Each of the 12 T cell receptor beta chains below was sequenced from the same sample in a study of T cell responses to AZD1222 COVID-19 vaccine. Assay used: immunoSEQ multiplex PCR; TCRdb lists only in-frame clones, some missing. The table shows 70,000 to 95,000 clones, with approximately 89% occurring only once. Sequenced here: peripheral blood, sampled on day 0 of MenACWY control vaccination. The receptors originated from an adult in good health.

This clone was picked up one time. The chain uses TRBV21-1 and TRBJ2-7; the table's D call, TRBD1, was not checked against the DNA. TRBV21-1 is a pseudogene segment. The length of the CDR3 is 15 residues. The CDR3 loop reads CASSKVGTGPYEQYF. The CDR3 DNA reads as TGTGCCAGCAGCAAAGTCGGGACAGGGCCATACGAGCAGTACTTC.

CDR3 protein: CASSLKSGGLSGANVLTF. The CDR3 DNA sequence: TGTGCCAGCAGCTTAAAGAGCGGGGGGCTCTCTGGGGCCAACGTCCTGACTTTC. The V gene is TRBV7-2, the J gene TRBJ2-6, with TRBD2 matching over 9 bases. V lost 2 bases, J lost 0 bases, and 5 bases stayed unmatched. The CDR3 contains 18 residues. CDR1 SGHTA and CDR2 FQGNSA come from the germline V gene.

The gene calls are TRBV4-2 and TRBJ1-3; D is perhaps TRBD1 (5 bases). The CDR3 extends over 16 amino acids. The germline gives CDR1 LGHNA, CDR2 YNFKEQ. V was trimmed by 0 bases and J by 4 bases, leaving 13 bases between them. CDR3 in amino acids: CASSQETGGPGNTIYF. The DNA of the CDR3 is TGTGCCAGCAGCCAAGAAACAGGAGGGCCCGGAAACACCATATATTTT.

This clone came up a few times. This chain joins TRBV7-3 and TRBJ2-7; no reliable D call. V dropped 7 bases and J dropped 1 base, with 8 bases sitting between them. The germline CDR1 and CDR2 sequences are SGHTA and FQGTGA. This CDR3 comprises 12 residues. The CDR3 nucleotides read TGTGCCAGCAACGTCAGATCCTACGAGCAGTACTTC. Translated, it gives CASNVRSYEQYF. Full variable domain (missing parts from reference TRBV7-3 and TRBJ2-7): GAGVSQTPSNKVTEKGKYVELRCDPISGHTALYWYRQSLGQGPEFLIYFQGTGAADDSGLPNDRFFAVRPEGSVSTLKIQRTERGDSAVYLCASNVRSYEQYFGPGTRLTVT.

Only one count was recorded for this clone. The chain is built from TRBV5-5 and TRBJ1-5, with unresolved D. Germline loops: CDR1 SGHKS, CDR2 YYEKEE (reference sequence). The CDR3 consists of 14 residues. V lost 3 bases, J lost 0 bases, and 7 bases lay in between. The CDR3 region is CASSSTDSNQPQHF. CDR3 nucleotides: TGTGCCAGCAGCTCCACAGATAGCAATCAGCCCCAGCATTTT. The whole variable domain, remainder taken from reference TRBV5-5 and TRBJ1-5, is DAGVTQSPTHLIKTRGQQVTLRCSPISGHKSVSWYQQVLGQGPQFIFQYYEKEERGRGNFPDRFSARQFPNYSSELNVNALLLGDSALYLCASSSTDSNQPQHFGDGTRLSIL.

The chain carries TRBV5-1 and TRBJ2-7; D may correspond to TRBD1 or TRBD2 (8 bases each). Between the trimmed V and J ends, which lost 4 bases and 1 base, there was a span of 15 bases. The CDR3 has 15 amino acids. Germline V gene lookup returns CDR1 SGHRS and CDR2 YFSETQ. CDR3 in amino acids: CASSPGGDRSYEQYF. Written as DNA, the CDR3 is TGCGCCAGCAGCCCGGGGGGGGACAGGTCCTACGAGCAGTACTTC.

For this clone: This same CDR3 is encoded by further DNA sequences in the sample. This rearrangement joins TRBV6-5 to TRBJ1-5, with no clear D. V lost 0 bases and J 0 bases, leaving 6 bases between the germline ends. The CDR3 is 15 amino acids. Germline V gene lookup returns CDR1 MNHEY and CDR2 SVGAGI. The CDR3 region is CASSYSGGSNQPQHF. Here the CDR3 DNA reads TGTGCCAGCAGTTACTCCGGCGGTAGCAATCAGCCCCAGCATTTT.

The J gene is TRBJ1-2, the V gene TRBV27; a possible D gene is TRBD1 (5 bases). The CDR3 is 14 residues long. Germline V gene data show CDR1 as MNHEY and CDR2 as SMNVEV (reference sequence). Trimming shortened V by 0 bases and J by 2 bases, and 7 bases separated the two germline ends. The CDR3: CASSLSGLNYGYTF. CDR3 nucleotides: TGTGCCAGCAGTTTATCGGGACTAAACTATGGCTACACCTTC.

This sequence joins TRBV4-1 and TRBJ2-3, with D hard to call. Germline V lookup: CDR1 MGHRA, CDR2 YSYEKL. The CDR3 has 15 amino acids. V lost 1 base to trimming and J lost 6 bases, with 14 bases between them. The CDR3 DNA is TGCGCCAGCAGCCAAGGGGGTCTAAGTACCGATACGCAGTATTTT. This translates into CASSQGGLSTDTQYF.

The chain is built from TRBV4-3 and TRBJ1-5; 7 bases are a match to TRBD1. The germline V gene encodes CDR1 LGHNA and CDR2 YSLEER. CDR3 length: 15 amino acids. J gave up 4 bases and V 0 bases, and 3 bases lay outside the gene matches. This CDR3 is CASSQDTQGNQPQHF. CDR3 sequence (DNA): TGCGCCAGCAGCCAAGATACACAGGGGAATCAGCCCCAGCATTTT.

This chain links TRBV7-2 with TRBJ1-1; 9 nucleotides line up with TRBD1. The CDR3 is 14 residues long. J was trimmed by 4 bases and V by 4 bases; bases with no gene match: 4. Looked up from germline, CDR1 is SGHTA and CDR2 is FQGNSA. The CDR3, as DNA: TGTGCCAGCAGCTCCCACAGGGGGCGCACTGAAGCTTTCTTT. Translated, it gives CASSSHRGRTEAFF.

The V call is TRBV12-2, the J call TRBJ1-2; TRBD1 is the table's D call, not checked against the DNA. TRBV12-2 is a listed pseudogene. This CDR3 comprises 14 residues. The CDR3 nucleotides read TGTGCACCTCCAGGAAGTAAGGGGGCGAGAGGCTACACCTTC. Amino acids: CAPPGSKGARGYTF.